This T cell receptor beta chain was captured in a study of cytomegalovirus exposure and HLA in healthy donors. Study results and caveats: Productive status was seen about 87% or about 30% of the time for most TCR beta V segments in an earlier analysis.

It was with 60 Vbeta and 13 Jbeta primers that the PCR ran. The protocol was immunoSEQ multiplex PCR, while the TCRdb copy is restricted to in-frame clones and leaves out a portion. The sample lists some 150,000 clones, 77% occurring once. As concerns this clone: Its antigen is undetermined.

Sequencing was performed on PBMCs. The TCR originated in a woman younger than 45 in good health and CMV-seronegative.

CDR3 in DNA: TGCGCCAGCAGCCTCCGGGACAGGGGCTACGAGCAGTACTTC. It translates to CASSLRDRGYEQYF. The chain combines TRBV5-1 with TRBJ2-7; 10 bases are shared with TRBD1. CDR3 size: 14 residues. Trimming cost V 4 bases and J 3 bases; bases outside gene matches: 4. The germline V gene has CDR1 SGHRS and CDR2 YFSETQ.